This T cell receptor (beta chain) was recovered during a study of blood T cell repertoires in COVID-19 (dated by TCRdb to 2018 to 2020). Regarding the research as a whole: Samples from collaborators originated in the United States, Italy and Spain and spanned both the acute and convalescent phases of COVID-19. The material from the prospective study consisted of cDNA or gDNA derived from T cells, B-cell-depleted T cells, or PBMCs. Deeply sampled blood TCRbeta repertoires from subjects exposed to, actively infected with, or recovered from COVID-19 were included in the dataset. The repertoires were made available in a free public database intended to serve as a resource for research on the immune response to SARS-CoV-2. The samples were drawn from two sources: the first 160 participants of the ongoing ImmuneRACE study, and 950 to 1,500 subjects contributed by 6 global collaborators. A de-identified subject ID, COVID-19 status, age in years and sex were almost always included in the sample metadata. Where available, HLA class I and class II types were obtained from metadata supplied by the sample provider rather than from assay-based typing.

TCRbeta CDR3 regions were amplified from genomic DNA by means of the immunoSEQ Assay, a bias-controlled multiplex PCR. On the study's bioinformatics: Within the assay, amplification of reference gene primers was used to estimate how many nucleated cells each sample contained. To quantify the absolute abundance of each unique TCRbeta CDR3 rearrangement, sequence reads were collapsed and filtered. For each sample, productive Simpson clonality was calculated by taking the square root of Simpson's diversity index across productive rearrangements. Here the immuneACCESS table is served through TCRdb, limited to in-frame sequences with V and J called. Missing clones are a known gap in these copies; in checked studies unresolved V genes cover under half, and the rest lacks a known reason. Clone size and V and J calls were adopted from that table, with D and trimming inferred from the DNA. In all, the sample holds 110,000 or so clones, and around 85% of those were seen once. Around an eighth of the sample goes to the ten largest clones.

This clone was found once. Its cognate antigen has yet to be identified. No base quality values were provided; no much bigger clone lies one nucleotide off. Additional DNA sequences in this sample encode the identical CDR3. The full study reports these points: How much clinical and demographic metadata was included differed by source and by participant, and the metadata was provided uncurated.

Collaborating institutions collected whole blood in K2EDTA tubes following their own protocols. For TCRbeta analysis, collaborator samples were shipped as frozen whole blood, as isolated PBMCs, or as DNA extracted from either sample type. V was cut back by 0 bases and J by 1 base, leaving a gap of 7 bases between them. The CDR3 starts with the cysteine, ends with the phenylalanine, and has 14 residues. Only the CDR3 region is kept as DNA, spanning 42 bases read in frame from base 1. The germline V gene (reference sequence) yields LGHDT for CDR1 and YNNKEL for CDR2. Sequenced: peripheral blood. This receptor chain uses TRBV3-1 (or the pseudogene TRBV3-2) and TRBJ2-7; TRBD1 is possibly the D segment (6 matching bases). The TCR was taken from a human donor in a cohort sampled during active COVID-19. Read as DNA, the sequence is TGTGCCAGCAGCCAAGAACAGGGTTCCTACGAGCAGTACTTC. This yields the protein CASSQEQGSYEQYF.